The clone carrying this T cell receptor (beta chain) has a single count. Germline V gene data show CDR1 as SGHVS and CDR2 as FQNEAQ. Trimming pared 5 bases from V and 7 bases from J, leaving 15 bases between. The CDR3 is 14 amino acids. This entry is derived from a study of control samples from healthy donors and cancer patients. Produced via immunoSEQ multiplex PCR; TCRdb's table is partial and in-frame only. The data show some 30,000 clones, roughly 87% seen once. Sequenced material: formalin-fixed, paraffin-embedded tissue. The receptor comes from a female donor with melanoma. The V gene is TRBV7-8, the J gene TRBJ1-5; tentative D call: TRBD1 (5 bases). The CDR3 loop is CASSLMGGDQPQHF. CDR3 bases: TGTGCCAGCAGCCTAATGGGGGGAGACCAGCCCCAGCATTTT.